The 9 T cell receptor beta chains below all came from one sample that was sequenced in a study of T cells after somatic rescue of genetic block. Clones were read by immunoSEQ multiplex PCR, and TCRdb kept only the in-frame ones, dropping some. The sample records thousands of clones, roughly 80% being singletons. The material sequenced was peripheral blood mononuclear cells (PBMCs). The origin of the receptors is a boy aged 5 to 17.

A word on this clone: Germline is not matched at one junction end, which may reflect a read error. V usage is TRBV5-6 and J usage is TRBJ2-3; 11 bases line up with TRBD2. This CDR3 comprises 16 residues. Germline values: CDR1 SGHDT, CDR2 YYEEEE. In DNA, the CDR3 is TGTGCCAGCAGCTTGGCCCTAGCGGGGGGCACAGATGCGCAGTATTTT. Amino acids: CASSLALAGGTDAQYF.

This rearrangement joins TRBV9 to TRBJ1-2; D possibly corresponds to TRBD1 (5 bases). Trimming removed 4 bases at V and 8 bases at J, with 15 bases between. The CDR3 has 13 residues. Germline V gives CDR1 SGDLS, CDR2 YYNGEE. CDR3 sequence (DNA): TGTGCCAGCAGCTCCGGGGCGGTTGTAGGCTACACCTTC. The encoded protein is CASSSGAVVGYTF.

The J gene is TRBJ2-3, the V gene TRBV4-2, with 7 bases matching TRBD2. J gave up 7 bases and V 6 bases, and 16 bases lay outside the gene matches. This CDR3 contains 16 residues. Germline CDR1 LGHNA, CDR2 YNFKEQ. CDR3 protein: CASSLMGGSEVNTQYF. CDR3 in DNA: TGTGCCAGCAGTCTAATGGGGGGGAGTGAGGTGAATACGCAGTATTTT.

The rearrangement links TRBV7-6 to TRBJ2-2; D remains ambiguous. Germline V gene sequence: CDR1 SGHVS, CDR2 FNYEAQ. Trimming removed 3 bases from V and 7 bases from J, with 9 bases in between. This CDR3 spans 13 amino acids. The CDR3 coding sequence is TGTGCCAGCAGCTTGACGCCGATCGGGGAGCTGTTTTTT. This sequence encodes CASSLTPIGELFF.

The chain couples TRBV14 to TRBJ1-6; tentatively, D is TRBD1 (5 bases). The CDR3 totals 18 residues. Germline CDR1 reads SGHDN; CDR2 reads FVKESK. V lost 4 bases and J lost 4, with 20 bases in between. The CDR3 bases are TGTGCCAGCAGCCTGAAGGGGAGGGGTGTAGCGTATAATTCACCCCTCCACTTT. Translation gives CASSLKGRGVAYNSPLHF.

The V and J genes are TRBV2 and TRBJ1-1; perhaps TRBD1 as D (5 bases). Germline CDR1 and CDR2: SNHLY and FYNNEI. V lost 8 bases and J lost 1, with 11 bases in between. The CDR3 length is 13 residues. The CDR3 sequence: CASQTEPNTEAFF. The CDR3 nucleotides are TGTGCCAGCCAGACAGAACCGAACACTGAAGCTTTCTTT.

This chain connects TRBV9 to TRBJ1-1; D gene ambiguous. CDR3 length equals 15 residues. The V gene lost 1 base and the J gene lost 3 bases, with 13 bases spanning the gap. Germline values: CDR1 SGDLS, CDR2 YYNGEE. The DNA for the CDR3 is TGTGCCAGCAGCGTATCTGACACCCGCTACACTGAAGCTTTCTTT. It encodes CASSVSDTRYTEAFF.

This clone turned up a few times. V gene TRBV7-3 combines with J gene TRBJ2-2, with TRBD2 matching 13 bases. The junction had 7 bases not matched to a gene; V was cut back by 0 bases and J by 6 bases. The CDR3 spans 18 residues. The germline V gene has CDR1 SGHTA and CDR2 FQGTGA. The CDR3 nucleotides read TGTGCCAGCAGCTTAACAGCCGGACTAGCGGGGGCCGCCGGGGAGCTGTTTTTT. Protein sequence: CASSLTAGLAGAAGELFF. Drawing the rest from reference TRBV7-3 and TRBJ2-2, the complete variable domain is GAGVSQTPSNKVTEKGKYVELRCDPISGHTALYWYRQSLGQGPEFLIYFQGTGAADDSGLPNDRFFAVRPEGSVSTLKIQRTERGDSAVYLCASSLTAGLAGAAGELFFGEGSRLTVL.

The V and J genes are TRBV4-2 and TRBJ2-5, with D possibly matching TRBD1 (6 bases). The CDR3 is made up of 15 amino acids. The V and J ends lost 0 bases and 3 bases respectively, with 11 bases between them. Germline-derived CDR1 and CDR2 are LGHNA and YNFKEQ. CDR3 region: CASSQDKAGEETQYF. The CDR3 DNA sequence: TGTGCCAGCAGCCAAGATAAAGCAGGGGAAGAGACCCAGTACTTC.